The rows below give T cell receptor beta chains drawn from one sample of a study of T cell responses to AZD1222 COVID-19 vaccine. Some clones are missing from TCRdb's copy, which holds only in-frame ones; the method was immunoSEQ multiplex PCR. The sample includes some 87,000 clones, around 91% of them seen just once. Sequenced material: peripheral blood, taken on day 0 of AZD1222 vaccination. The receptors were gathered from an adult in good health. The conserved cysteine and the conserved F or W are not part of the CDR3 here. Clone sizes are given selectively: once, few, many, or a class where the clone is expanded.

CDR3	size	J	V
ASSSTLDEAF	-	TRBJ1-1	TRBV5-1
ASSQERSYEQY	-	TRBJ2-7	TRBV4-2
ASSGDSNSPLH	-	TRBJ1-6	TRBV9
ASSVGSGNTIY	-	TRBJ1-3	TRBV9
ASSPGGATNEKLF	-	TRBJ1-4	TRBV28
ATSGSRTYYGYT	-	TRBJ1-2	TRBV24-1
ASWALLDGYT	-	TRBJ1-2	TRBV28
ASSPRQGSYGYT	-	TRBJ1-2	TRBV7-9
ASSYGNNQPQH	-	TRBJ1-5	TRBV6-6
ASSPGTSGYYEQY	-	TRBJ2-7	TRBV7-9
ASSEGGFEQY	once	TRBJ2-7	TRBV6-1
ASSLTGASGEQY	once	TRBJ2-7	TRBV28
ASSYNPFGTANTEAF	few	TRBJ1-1	TRBV6-2/TRBV6-3
ASSSFGSGRTGGNEQF	-	TRBJ2-1	TRBV11-2
ASSSQGGRSGNTIY	-	TRBJ1-3	TRBV5-4
ASSFFFRGRYANTEAF	-	TRBJ1-1	TRBV5-1
ASSNAYRVAYEQY	once	TRBJ2-7	TRBV19
ASTSGLGETQY	-	TRBJ2-5	TRBV27
ASSQDWGRANTEAF	once	TRBJ1-1	TRBV14
ASSQAWLAGQYNEQF	-	TRBJ2-1	TRBV4-3
ATSRVRTRFSTDTQY	-	TRBJ2-3	TRBV15
ATSREGQGLYGYT	-	TRBJ1-2	TRBV15
ASSPPVGAGGYEQY	-	TRBJ2-7	TRBV18
ASSLGDTTWHNEQF	-	TRBJ2-1	TRBV5-1
ASSQGGSEAF	-	TRBJ1-1	TRBV4-2
ASSQSPGDTYNEQF	-	TRBJ2-1	TRBV4-1
ASRPPGQGATRRKRDTQY	-	TRBJ2-3	TRBV28
ASSSTSGSGETQY	-	TRBJ2-5	TRBV19
ASSQTGGNTEAF	-	TRBJ1-1	TRBV14
ASTTPRSYGYT	-	TRBJ1-2	TRBV19
ASSLRRERQF	-	TRBJ2-1	TRBV28
ASVPTSGDTQY	few	TRBJ2-3	TRBV7-8
ASSQQTGLGNTIY	-	TRBJ1-3	TRBV3-1/TRBV3-2
ASTGTSGREGETQY	-	TRBJ2-5	TRBV19
ASSLSNTEAF	-	TRBJ1-1	TRBV7-9
ASSEQPSGANVLT	few	TRBJ2-6	TRBV6-1
ASSSITGAVTEAF	-	TRBJ1-1	TRBV13
ASSMGRLRDTQY	-	TRBJ2-3	TRBV19
ASSLNGFGYT	-	TRBJ1-2	TRBV27
ASSYSFRGGNTIY	-	TRBJ1-3	TRBV6-5
ASSRREGFYEQY	-	TRBJ2-7	TRBV6-5
ASAPGPGETQY	-	TRBJ2-5	TRBV27
ASSYGKSGRRDTQY	-	TRBJ2-3	TRBV6-5
AWSAGTGRTEAF	-	TRBJ1-1	TRBV30
ASSFETGGFHEQY	-	TRBJ2-7	TRBV5-6
ASSYGGTIEAF	-	TRBJ1-1	TRBV27
ASSWAGGGDEQF	-	TRBJ2-1	TRBV5-8
SAGGDYGYT	-	TRBJ1-2	TRBV20-1
ASSPGDSSYEQY	-	TRBJ2-7	TRBV5-4
ASSWVPRLGYT	few	TRBJ1-2	TRBV6-2/TRBV6-3
ASSFPSGRGYNEQF	-	TRBJ2-1	TRBV27
SVARGQGSEQY	once	TRBJ2-7	TRBV29-1